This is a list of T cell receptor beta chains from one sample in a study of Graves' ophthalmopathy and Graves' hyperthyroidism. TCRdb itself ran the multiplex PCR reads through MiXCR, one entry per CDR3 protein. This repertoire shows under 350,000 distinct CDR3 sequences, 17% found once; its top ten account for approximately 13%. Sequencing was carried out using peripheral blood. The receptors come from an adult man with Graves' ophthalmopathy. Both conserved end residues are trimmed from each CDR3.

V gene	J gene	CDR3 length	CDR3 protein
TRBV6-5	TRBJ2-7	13	ASSYTSGNLYEQY
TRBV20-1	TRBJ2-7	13	SARGLAGSSYEQY
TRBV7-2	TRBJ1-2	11	ASSLDRVVGYT
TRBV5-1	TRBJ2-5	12	ASSPWGGAETQY
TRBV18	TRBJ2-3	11	ASSPPWGDTQY
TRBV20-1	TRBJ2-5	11	SAATGVQETQY
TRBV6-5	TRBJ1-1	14	ASSPAPGGRNTEAF
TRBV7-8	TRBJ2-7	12	ASSLVGTQAEQY
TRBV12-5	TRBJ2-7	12	ASGTGTGDYEQY
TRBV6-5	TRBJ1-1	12	ASGGLPMNTEAF
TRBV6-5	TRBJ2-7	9	ASSYSHEQY
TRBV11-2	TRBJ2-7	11	ASSSRGRSEQY
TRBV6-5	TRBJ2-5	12	ASSLGRIQETQY
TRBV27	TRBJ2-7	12	ASRLGTGAYEQY
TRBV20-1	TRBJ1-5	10	SARTGYQPQH
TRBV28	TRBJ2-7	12	ASSLLGAGFEQY
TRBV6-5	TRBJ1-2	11	ASRGDLSYGYT
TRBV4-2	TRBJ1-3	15	ASSQARQKISGNTIY
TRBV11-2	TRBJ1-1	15	ASSSPRELGTSAEAF
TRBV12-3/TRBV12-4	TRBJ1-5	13	ASSLALEGYQPQH
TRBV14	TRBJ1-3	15	ASSQIISGSSGNTIY
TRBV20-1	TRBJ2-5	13	SARDGTSGTETQY
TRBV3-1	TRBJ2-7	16	ASSQDNPAGGTLDEQY
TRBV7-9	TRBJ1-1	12	ASSLSPVNTEAF
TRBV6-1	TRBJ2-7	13	ASSAFWGQVYEQY
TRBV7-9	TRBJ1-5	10	ASSLDEPPAH